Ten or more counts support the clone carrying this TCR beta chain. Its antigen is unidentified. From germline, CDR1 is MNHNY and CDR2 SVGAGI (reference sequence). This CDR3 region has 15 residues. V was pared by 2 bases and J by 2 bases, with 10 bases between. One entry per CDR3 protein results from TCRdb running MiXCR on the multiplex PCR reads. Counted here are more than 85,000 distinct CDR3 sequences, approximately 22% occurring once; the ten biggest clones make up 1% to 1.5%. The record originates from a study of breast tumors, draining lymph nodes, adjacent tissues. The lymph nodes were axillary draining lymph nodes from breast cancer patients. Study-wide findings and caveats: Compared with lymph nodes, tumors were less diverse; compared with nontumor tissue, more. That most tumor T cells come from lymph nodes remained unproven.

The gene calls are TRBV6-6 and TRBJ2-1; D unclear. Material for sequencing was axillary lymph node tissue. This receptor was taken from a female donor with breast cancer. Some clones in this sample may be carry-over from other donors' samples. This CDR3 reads CASSYPGEPYNEQFF. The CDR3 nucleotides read TGTGCCAGCAGTTACCCCGGTGAGCCCTACAATGAGCAGTTCTTC.